This T cell receptor (beta chain) was observed in a study of cytomegalovirus exposure and HLA in healthy donors. This CDR3 contains 14 residues. The germline V gene has CDR1 MNHNS and CDR2 SASEGT. Germline trimming cut 9 bases from V and 1 base from J; bases unmatched to any gene: 7. Using immunoSEQ multiplex PCR, the repertoire was profiled, and TCRdb retains in-frame clones only, with some absent. The sample carries some 130,000 clones, roughly 79% recorded once. Regarding the study as a whole: CMV antigen specificity of a few CMV-associated chains was confirmed in vitro. First-cohort TCR clusters were later found to tend to co-occur in the approximately 120 validation repertoires.

Of note for this clone: The antigen is undetermined.

The sequencing sample was made of PBMCs. The sequence came from a man aged 25-45 years in good health and CMV-seropositive. The V call is TRBV6-1, the J call TRBJ2-3; 7 bases fit TRBD2. CDR3 sequence (DNA): TGTGCCAGTCTTCGCGGGAGTGGCACAGATACGCAGTATTTT. As protein: CASLRGSGTDTQYF.